Shown below are 2 T cell receptor beta chains from a single sample sequenced in a study of neurological immune-mediated disorders. TCRdb re-analysed the 5' RACE reads in MiXCR, keeping a single row per CDR3 protein. The sample consists of around 71,000 distinct CDR3 sequences, roughly an eighth of them appearing once. The time point denotes: longitudinal time-point 1 (baseline). What was sequenced was PBMCs. These receptors were taken from a female donor with HTLV-1-associated myelopathy (HAM/TSP).

This clonotype was recorded many times. V usage is TRBV12-3 or TRBV12-4 and J usage is TRBJ2-3; 12 bases fit TRBD2. This CDR3 spans 15 amino acids. With 3 bases clipped from V and 6 bases from J, the junction kept 4 bases outside the gene matches. CDR3 region: CASSFLAGGLDTQYF. The CDR3 DNA reads as TGTGCCAGCAGTTTTCTAGCGGGGGGGCTTGATACGCAGTATTTT.

The table lists this clonotype with many counts. The chain links TRBV12-3 or TRBV12-4 to TRBJ2-1; D is unresolved. This CDR3 is 12 amino acids long. Trimming took 3 bases from V and 7 from J, leaving 7 bases between them. CDR3 loop: CASSFAGNEQFF. The CDR3 bases are TGTGCCAGCAGTTTTGCCGGGAATGAGCAGTTCTTC.